This TCR beta chain emerged from a study of cytomegalovirus exposure and HLA in healthy donors. As for the study in general: In a previous analysis, more than 90 million unique TCR beta sequences were found from roughly 200 million T cells.

In the PCR, 60 Vbeta and 13 Jbeta primers were used. TCRdb keeps only in-frame clones here, not all; method: immunoSEQ multiplex PCR. The sample contains 90,000 to 150,000 clones, about 73% of which appear only once. The study, taken as a whole, reports: Of the V segments, some could not be distinguished, including TRBV6-2 and TRBV6-3, and were excluded.

Worth noting for this clone: The antigen remains undetermined.

CDR3 size: 17 residues. Germline-derived CDR1 and CDR2 are SGHTA and FQGNSA. V lost 1 base, J lost 3 bases, and 17 bases lay in between. The source material was PBMCs. The chain is built from TRBV7-2 and TRBJ2-3; D may be TRBD2 (6 bases). This clonotype was sampled from a woman aged 25 to 45 in good health and CMV-seropositive. CDR3 coding DNA: TGTGCCAGCAGCTTAGAAGGAGGGGTGATTACAACAGATACGCAGTATTTT. As protein: CASSLEGGVITTDTQYF.